This TCR beta chain was identified in a study of T cell responses to AZD1222 COVID-19 vaccine. Study-wide points: Along spike, vaccine-associated CD4 TCRs were found throughout, with dominance at 160-218 and 743-854. Donors were largely white British and mainly female; clonal diversity was possibly underestimated. Just six AZD1222 recipients tested seropositive at baseline.

Assay: immunoSEQ multiplex PCR; the TCRdb copy retains only in-frame clones and omits some. The data hold 180,000 or so clones, with 91% observed a single time. Germline V CDR1 and CDR2: DFQATT, SNEGSKA (reference sequence). The CDR3 contains 11 residues. Regarding this clone: No antigen is known for it. Germline and junction disagree at one end, which may indicate a read error.

The receptor comes from an adult who received the AZD1222 COVID-19 vaccine. This chain uses TRBV20-1 with TRBJ2-7; D gene ambiguous. The sample in question was peripheral blood, obtained 28 days after the second AZD1222 dose. The CDR3 loop is CSARDQYEQYF. CDR3 sequence (DNA): TGCAGTGCTCGAGACCAATACGAGCAGTACTTC.